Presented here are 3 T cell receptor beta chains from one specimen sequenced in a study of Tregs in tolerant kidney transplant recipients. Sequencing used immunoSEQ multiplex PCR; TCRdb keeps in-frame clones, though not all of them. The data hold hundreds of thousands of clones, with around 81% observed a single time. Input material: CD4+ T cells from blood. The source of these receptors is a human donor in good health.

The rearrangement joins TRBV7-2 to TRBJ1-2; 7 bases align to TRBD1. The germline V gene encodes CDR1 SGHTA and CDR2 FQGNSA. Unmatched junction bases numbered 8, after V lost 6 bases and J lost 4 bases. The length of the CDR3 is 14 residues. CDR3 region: CASSPDPGGYGYTF. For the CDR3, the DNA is TGTGCCAGCAGTCCTGATCCAGGGGGCTATGGCTACACCTTC.

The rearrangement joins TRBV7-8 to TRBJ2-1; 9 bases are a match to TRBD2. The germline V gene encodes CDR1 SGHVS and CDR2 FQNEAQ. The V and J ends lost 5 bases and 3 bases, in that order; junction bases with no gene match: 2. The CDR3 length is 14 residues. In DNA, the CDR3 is TGTGCCAGCAGCGAGACTAGCGGCTACAATGAGCAGTTCTTC. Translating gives CASSETSGYNEQFF. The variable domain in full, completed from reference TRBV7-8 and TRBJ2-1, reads GAGVSQSPRYKVAKRGQDVALRCDPISGHVSLFWYQQALGQGPEFLTYFQNEAQLDKSGLPSDRFFAERPEGSVSTLKIQRTQQEDSAVYLCASSETSGYNEQFFGPGTRLTVL.

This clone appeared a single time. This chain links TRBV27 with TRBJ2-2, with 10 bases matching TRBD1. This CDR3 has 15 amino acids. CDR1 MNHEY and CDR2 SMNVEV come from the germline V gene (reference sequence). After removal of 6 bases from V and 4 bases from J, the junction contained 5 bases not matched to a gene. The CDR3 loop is CASRSGTGATGELFF. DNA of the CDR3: TGTGCCAGCAGGAGCGGGACAGGGGCCACCGGGGAGCTGTTTTTT.